This TCR beta chain was documented in a study of blood T cell repertoires in COVID-19. Across the study: The United States, Italy and Spain were the sources of the acute and convalescent COVID-19 samples. Nucleic acid was either cDNA or gDNA, and it came from T cells, B-cell-depleted T cells, or PBMCs.

V was clipped by 3 bases and J by 0 bases, with 11 bases between them. The germline V gene encodes CDR1 MNHEY and CDR2 SMNVEV (reference sequence). This CDR3 comprises 16 residues. Original processing notes: From reference gene primer amplification, estimates of nucleated cell counts were derived. Measured with immunoSEQ multiplex PCR; TCRdb has only the in-frame clones, and not every one. The V and J calls and clone size come from that table; D and trimming were worked out from the DNA. The table has about 75,000 clones, roughly 78% seen once. This chain joins TRBV27 and TRBJ2-2; a possible D gene is TRBD1 (7 bases). Sequenced input: peripheral blood. The origin of this receptor is a woman aged 80 or over with active or convalescent COVID-19. This chain's CDR3 is CASSFRRGPNTGELFF. The CDR3 DNA reads TGTGCCAGCAGTTTTAGGAGGGGGCCGAACACCGGGGAGCTGTTTTTT.